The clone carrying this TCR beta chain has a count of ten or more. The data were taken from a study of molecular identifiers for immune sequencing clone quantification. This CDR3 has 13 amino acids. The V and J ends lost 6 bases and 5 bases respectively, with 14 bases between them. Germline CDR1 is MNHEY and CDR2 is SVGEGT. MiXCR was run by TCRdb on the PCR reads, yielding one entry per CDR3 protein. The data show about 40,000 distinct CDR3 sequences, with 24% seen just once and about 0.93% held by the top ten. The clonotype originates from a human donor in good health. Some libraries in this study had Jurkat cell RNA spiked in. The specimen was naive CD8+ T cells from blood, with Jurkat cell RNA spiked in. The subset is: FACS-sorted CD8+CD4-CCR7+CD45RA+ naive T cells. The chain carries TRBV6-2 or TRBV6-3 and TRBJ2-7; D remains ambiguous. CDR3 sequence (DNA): TGTGCCAGCAGCCACAAGGTCGGCGACGAGCAGTACTTC. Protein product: CASSHKVGDEQYF.